The 5 T cell receptor beta chains given below trace back to one sample, sequenced in a study of technical replicates of blood from a few donors. This table comes from immunoSEQ multiplex PCR, and its TCRdb copy is limited to in-frame clones, with some not included. The repertoire has roughly 68,000 clones, under 98% of them found once; the top ten carry 0.25% to 0.3%. Sequencing input: T cells isolated from PBMCs. These receptors were collected from a human donor in good health.

The CDR3, as DNA: TGTGCCAGCAGTCCACCTGGGGCCCTGGGGGAAAAACTGTTTTTT. It is translated as CASSPPGALGEKLFF. This chain connects TRBV28 to TRBJ1-4; TRBD1 might be the D (5 bases). Per germline, CDR1 MDHEN and CDR2 SYDVKM. With 5 bases removed from V and 8 bases from J, the gap between germline ends came to 18 bases. The CDR3 has 15 residues.

The V and J genes are TRBV30 and TRBJ2-2, with unresolved D. V gave up 0 bases and J gave up 4 bases, with 9 bases separating them. Germline V lookup: CDR1 GTSNPN, CDR2 SVGIG (reference sequence). The CDR3 is 14 amino acids. The CDR3 loop reads CAWSVVRVTGELFF. CDR3 bases: TGTGCCTGGAGTGTAGTCCGGGTCACCGGGGAGCTGTTTTTT.

V is TRBV7-6 and J is TRBJ2-1; TRBD2 matches 8 bases. This CDR3 region has 15 residues. Germline V gives CDR1 SGHVS, CDR2 FNYEAQ. Unmatched junction bases numbered 10, after V lost 7 bases and J lost 5 bases. The CDR3 region is CASTPVVAGNNEQFF. The CDR3 nucleotides are TGTGCCAGCACTCCAGTGGTAGCGGGAAACAATGAGCAGTTCTTC.

V is TRBV10-1 and J is TRBJ2-7; no reliable D call. This CDR3 comprises 12 residues. Germline V gene sequence: CDR1 WNHNN, CDR2 SYGVQD (reference sequence). V was cut by 0 bases and J by 10 bases, with 10 bases left in between. The chain's CDR3 is CASSESNRRQYF. CDR3 nucleotide sequence: TGCGCCAGCAGTGAGTCAAACAGAAGACAGTACTTC.

The chain joins TRBV27 to TRBJ1-1, with D possibly TRBD1 on 6 matching bases. The germline V gene encodes CDR1 MNHEY and CDR2 SMNVEV (reference sequence). The CDR3 has 14 amino acids. V was cut by 6 bases and J by 3 bases, with 14 bases left in between. The CDR3 protein is CASSSTGIYTEAFF. In DNA, the CDR3 is TGTGCCAGCAGCTCTACAGGGATATACACTGAAGCTTTCTTT.